These 22 T cell receptor beta chains were all obtained from the same sample, sequenced in a study of PD-1 blockade in mismatch repair-deficient tumors. Generated by immunoSEQ multiplex PCR, the TCRdb table keeps only in-frame clones and is missing some. This sample has 75,000 to 85,000 clones, with about 85% found just once. The source was peripheral blood, collected 12 weeks after starting pembrolizumab. These receptors all come from an adult with mismatch repair-deficient cancer.

This clone has at least ten counts. The chain joins TRBV19 to TRBJ1-2; D remains unclear. V lost 6 bases to trimming and J lost 3 bases, with 8 bases between them. CDR1 and CDR2 (germline): LNHDA, SQIVND (reference sequence). This CDR3 is 12 amino acids long. DNA of the CDR3: TGTGCCAGTAGGGGGTTTGACTATGGCTACACCTTC. Protein sequence: CASRGFDYGYTF.

This clone was recorded a few times. CDR3 DNA sequence: TGTGCCAGCAGCTTAGAGGTGGTTGGCTATGGCTACACCTTC. Its protein product is CASSLEVVGYGYTF. The chain recombines TRBV7-2 with TRBJ1-2; unclear D gene. This CDR3 has 14 residues. The germline V gene encodes CDR1 SGHTA and CDR2 FQGNSA. Trimming cost V 1 base and J 4 bases, with 10 bases left between them.

This chain links TRBV18 with TRBJ2-7, with unresolved D. CDR3 length: 16 residues. CDR1 and CDR2 (germline): KGHSH, LQKENI. V gave up 2 bases and J gave up 7 bases, with 21 bases separating them. CDR3 residues: CASSPNPDIHLREQYF. The CDR3 DNA reads TGTGCCAGCTCACCAAACCCCGATATCCACCTACGGGAGCAGTACTTC.

The rearrangement uses TRBV6-5 and TRBJ2-1; TRBD2 aligns across 10 bases. V was pared by 3 bases and J by 5 bases, with 7 bases of the junction left unmatched. The CDR3 loop spans 16 amino acids. The germline gives CDR1 MNHEY, CDR2 SVGAGI. This CDR3 is CASSYYGLAENNEQFF. The CDR3 region has the DNA TGTGCCAGCAGTTATTACGGACTAGCGGAAAACAATGAGCAGTTCTTC.

In this sample, this clone turned up a few times. V usage is TRBV7-6 and J usage is TRBJ2-1, with 13 bases lining up with TRBD2. This CDR3 contains 19 residues. V lost 5 bases to trimming and J lost 7 bases; unmatched junction nucleotides: 17. Germline values: CDR1 SGHVS, CDR2 FNYEAQ. The CDR3 sequence is CASSRKYRTSGRAGNEQFF. CDR3 sequence (DNA): TGTGCCAGCAGCCGAAAATATCGAACTAGCGGGAGGGCCGGAAATGAGCAGTTCTTC.

The sample holds a few counts of this clone. The rearrangement links TRBV11-3 to TRBJ1-1; no firm D call. CDR3 length: 14 amino acids. Germline V gene lookup returns CDR1 SGHNT and CDR2 YENEEA. The V gene lost 1 base and the J gene lost 6 bases, with 12 bases spanning the gap. The CDR3 sequence is CASSLGDIGAEAFF. In DNA form, the CDR3 reads TGTGCCAGCAGCTTAGGTGACATCGGGGCTGAAGCTTTCTTT. The full variable domain, completed using reference TRBV11-3 and TRBJ1-1, is EAGVVQSPRYKIIEKKQPVAFWCNPISGHNTLYWYLQNLGQGPELLIRYENEEAVDDSQLPKDRFSAERLKGVDSTLKIQPAELGDSAVYLCASSLGDIGAEAFFGQGTRLTVV.

The chain uses TRBV10-3 and TRBJ2-7; the D gene is possibly TRBD2 (6 bases). This CDR3 spans 11 amino acids. Germline-derived CDR1 and CDR2 are ENHRY and SYGVKD. Trimming took 4 bases from V and 9 from J, leaving 10 bases between them. The DNA for the CDR3 is TGTGCCATCAGTGGGCGGGACCGGCAGTACTTC. This gives the protein CAISGRDRQYF.

The chain carries TRBV6-6 and TRBJ2-1; 7 bases agree with TRBD1. CDR1 MNHNY and CDR2 SVGAGI come from the germline V gene (reference sequence). This CDR3 comprises 14 residues. Trimming at V came to 4 bases and at J to 6 bases, leaving 6 bases not matched to a gene. This CDR3 reads CASSFRQGFNEQFF. CDR3 in DNA: TGTGCCAGCAGTTTCCGACAGGGCTTCAATGAGCAGTTCTTC.

Worth noting for this clone: Other DNA sequences within the sample encode an identical CDR3. The rearrangement links TRBV5-1 to TRBJ2-7; 11 bases agree with TRBD2. V shed 2 bases, J shed 3 bases, and the junction held 4 bases outside the gene matches. This CDR3 is built from 15 residues. CDR1 and CDR2 from the germline V gene are SGHRS and YFSETQ. In DNA form, the CDR3 reads TGCGCCAGCAGCTTAGGGACTAGCGGACTCTACGAGCAGTACTTC. Translated: CASSLGTSGLYEQYF. Supplemented by reference TRBV5-1 and TRBJ2-7, the full variable domain reads KAGVTQTPRYLIKTRGQQVTLSCSPISGHRSVSWYQQTPGQGLQFLFEYFSETQRNKGNFPGRFSGRQFSNSRSEMNVSTLELGDSALYLCASSLGTSGLYEQYFGPGTRLTVT.

V gene TRBV5-6 combines with J gene TRBJ2-3; 15 bases align to TRBD2. Per germline, CDR1 SGHDT and CDR2 YYEEEE. This CDR3 spans 17 amino acids. Germline trimming cut 4 bases from V and 3 bases from J; bases unmatched to any gene: 6. The CDR3: CASSPRTSGRVTDTQYF. In DNA, the CDR3 is TGTGCCAGCAGCCCCCGGACTAGCGGGAGGGTGACAGATACGCAGTATTTT.

This chain links TRBV7-9 with TRBJ1-5; 8 bases map to TRBD1. CDR3 length equals 15 residues. Germline V gene sequence: CDR1 SEHNR, CDR2 FQNEAQ (reference sequence). The junction had 4 bases not matched to a gene; V was cut back by 5 bases and J by 1 base. This CDR3 is CASSPGTGSNQPQHF. Written as DNA, the CDR3 is TGTGCCAGCAGCCCCGGGACAGGAAGCAATCAGCCCCAGCATTTT.

This chain links TRBV2 with TRBJ1-2, with TRBD1 matching 7 bases. The V gene end was trimmed by 6 bases and the J gene end by 0 bases; junction bases not matched to a gene: 10. This CDR3 region has 16 residues. CDR1 is SNHLY and CDR2 is FYNNEI in the germline V gene. DNA of the CDR3: TGTGCCAGCAGCATCTGGGACAGATCGGCTAACTATGGCTACACCTTC. Translation gives CASSIWDRSANYGYTF.

This clone rates as medium-sized (0.01 to 0.1%). The CDR3 loop is CASSVAEGGGQEKLFF. The CDR3 coding sequence is TGTGCCAGCAGCGTGGCCGAAGGCGGGGGACAGGAAAAACTGTTTTTT. The genes are TRBV9 and TRBJ1-4, with TRBD1 matching over 7 bases. Germline CDR1 and CDR2: SGDLS and YYNGEE. CDR3 length: 16 residues. With V trimmed by 2 bases and J by 8 bases, 12 bases remained unmatched.

The chain is built from TRBV9 and TRBJ1-1, with D uncertain. This CDR3 is built from 11 residues. Germline V gene lookup returns CDR1 SGDLS and CDR2 YYNGEE. Trimming shortened V by 3 bases and J by 7 bases, and 7 bases separated the two germline ends. The CDR3 nucleotides read TGTGCCAGCAGCGCGGAGGGTGAAGCTTTCTTT. Residues: CASSAEGEAFF.

This clone has only a few counts. V is TRBV5-1 and J is TRBJ2-1; 8 nucleotides align to TRBD2. The CDR3 consists of 15 residues. Germline V CDR1 and CDR2: SGHRS, YFSETQ. Losses at the gene ends were 3 bases for V and 6 bases for J; bases not matched to a gene: 8. CDR3 loop: CASSSLAEPGNEQFF. For the CDR3, the DNA is TGCGCCAGCAGCTCACTAGCGGAACCCGGCAATGAGCAGTTCTTC.

The rearrangement links TRBV12-5 to TRBJ2-6; no clear D gene. CDR1 and CDR2 (germline): LGHNT, FRNRAP. The CDR3 totals 14 residues. Trimming shortened V by 4 bases and J by 6 bases, and 10 bases separated the two germline ends. In DNA form, the CDR3 reads TGTGCTAGTGGTTCGTTCGCTGAGGCCAACGTCCTGACTTTC. This encodes CASGSFAEANVLTF.

The chain has TRBV11-2 and TRBJ2-1, with 10 nucleotides matching TRBD1. In germline, CDR1 is SGHAT, CDR2 FQNNGV. The CDR3 totals 15 residues. Trimming took 6 bases from V and 3 from J; bases not matched to a gene: 5. The chain's CDR3 is CASSLGQGDYNEQFF. For the CDR3, the DNA is TGTGCCAGCAGTCTCGGACAGGGGGACTACAATGAGCAGTTCTTC.

CDR3 in DNA: TGCGCCAGCAGCTTGGATCCTAGCGGGAGTGGCGGGGAGCTGTTTTTT. Its protein is CASSLDPSGSGGELFF. This chain connects TRBV5-1 to TRBJ2-2; 10 nucleotides agree with TRBD2. From germline, CDR1 is SGHRS and CDR2 YFSETQ. The V gene end was trimmed by 0 bases and the J gene end by 7 bases; junction bases not matched to a gene: 6. The CDR3 covers 16 residues.

CDR3 in amino acids: CASSPRTGDNEQFF. CDR3 DNA: TGTGCCAGCAGCCCCCGGACAGGGGATAATGAGCAGTTCTTC. This chain joins TRBV7-6 and TRBJ2-1; 9 bases match TRBD1. The CDR3 totals 14 residues. Trimming took 5 bases from V and 7 from J; bases not matched to a gene: 6. Germline CDR1 reads SGHVS; CDR2 reads FNYEAQ. Together with reference TRBV7-6 and TRBJ2-1, the CDR3 gives the full variable domain: GAGVSQSPRYKVTKRGQDVALRCDPISGHVSLYWYRQALGQGPEFLTYFNYEAQQDKSGLPNDRFSAERPEGSISTLTIQRTEQRDSAMYRCASSPRTGDNEQFFGPGTRLTVL.

For the CDR3, the DNA is TGTGCCAGTAGTACCAGCGGGGTTTATTCAGAGACCCAGTACTTC. The encoded protein is CASSTSGVYSETQYF. J is TRBJ2-5 and V is TRBV19, with TRBD2 matching over 7 bases. CDR1 and CDR2 (germline): LNHDA, SQIVND (reference sequence). This CDR3 is built from 15 residues. V was pared by 4 bases and J by 4 bases, with 9 bases of the junction left unmatched.

The chain links TRBV11-3 to TRBJ2-2; TRBD2 matches at 8 bases. V gave up 1 base and J gave up 4 bases; unmatched junction bases: 8. The CDR3 sequence is 17 residues long. Germline-derived CDR1 and CDR2 are SGHNT and YENEEA. CDR3 nucleotide sequence: TGTGCCAGCAGCTTAGGAGGAGCGGGAGTTTCCACCGGGGAGCTGTTTTTT. Amino acid sequence: CASSLGGAGVSTGELFF.

The rearrangement joins TRBV7-2 to TRBJ2-2; TRBD2 is a possible D gene (6 bases). The V end was cut by 5 bases, the J end by 7 bases, with 20 bases between. This CDR3 comprises 16 residues. Germline V lookup: CDR1 SGHTA, CDR2 FQGNSA. The CDR3 region has the DNA TGTGCCAGCAGCCGCGAGTCGCCGGGAGTTGACGGGGAGCTGTTTTTT. Protein product: CASSRESPGVDGELFF.